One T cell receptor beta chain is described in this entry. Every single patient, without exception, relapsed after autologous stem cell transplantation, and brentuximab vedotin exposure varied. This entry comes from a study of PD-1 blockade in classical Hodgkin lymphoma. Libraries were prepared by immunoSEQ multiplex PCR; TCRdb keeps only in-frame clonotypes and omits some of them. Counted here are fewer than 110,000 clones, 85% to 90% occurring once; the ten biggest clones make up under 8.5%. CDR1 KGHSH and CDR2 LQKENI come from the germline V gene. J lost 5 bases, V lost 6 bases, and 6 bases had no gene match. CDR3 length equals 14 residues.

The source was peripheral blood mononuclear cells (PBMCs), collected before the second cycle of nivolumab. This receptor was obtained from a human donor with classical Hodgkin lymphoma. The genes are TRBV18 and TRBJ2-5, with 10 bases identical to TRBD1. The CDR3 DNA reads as TGTGCCAGCTCGGGACAGGGGTTCCGGGAGACCCAGTACTTC. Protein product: CASSGQGFRETQYF.